The 13 T cell receptor beta chains below come from one sample, sequenced in a study of Graves' ophthalmopathy and Graves' hyperthyroidism (dated by TCRdb to about 2018). Sequencer: Illumina HiSeq 2000. TCR beta CDR3 regions were amplified from RNA transcripts for repertoire sequencing. HTBI primers and the Qiagen OneStep RT-PCR kit were used in a first-round RT-PCR, which was followed by a second-round multiplex PCR, size selection and purification. The raw public reads went through TCRdb reprocessing: fastp at Q25, MiXCR clone calling, in-frame beta chains kept. Rows are unified per CDR3 protein, each entry keeping the most common DNA and genes. Within this sample are some 210,000 distinct CDR3 sequences, with under 30% of them counted one time only. The leading ten clones occupy approximately 9.1% of the sample. Sequencing was carried out using peripheral blood. The receptors stem from a man aged 50-59 years with Graves' ophthalmopathy. Donor details come from another sample of the same person, matched by shared clones.

This clonotype was picked up many times. J is TRBJ1-2 and V is TRBV29-1, with 12 nucleotides matching TRBD1. V trimming: 5 bases; J trimming: 5 bases; junction bases outside the gene matches: 6. There are 14 residues in the CDR3. Germline V gene lookup returns CDR1 SQVTM and CDR2 ANQGSEA. The CDR3 DNA is TGCAGCGTTCGGGACAGGGGGCGACCTTATGGCTACACCTTC. Residues: CSVRDRGRPYGYTF.

This clonotype was counted ten times or more. J is TRBJ1-2 and V is TRBV5-1; 7 nucleotides match TRBD1. V lost 1 base and J lost 3; bases outside the gene matches: 3. The CDR3 loop spans 14 amino acids. Germline V CDR1 and CDR2: SGHRS, YFSETQ. CDR3 sequence (DNA): TGCGCCAGCAGCTTGTCAGGGGGGGACTATGGCTACACCTTC. Its translation: CASSLSGGDYGYTF. Looking up the rest from reference TRBV5-1 and TRBJ1-2 gives the full variable domain: KAGVTQTPRYLIKTRGQQVTLSCSPISGHRSVSWYQQTPGQGLQFLFEYFSETQRNKGNFPGRFSGRQFSNSRSEMNVSTLELGDSALYLCASSLSGGDYGYTFGSGTRLTVV.

The chain carries TRBV11-2 and TRBJ2-5, with 8 bases fitting TRBD2. Unmatched junction bases numbered 9, after V lost 0 bases and J lost 3 bases. Germline values: CDR1 SGHAT, CDR2 FQNNGV. The CDR3 spans 17 residues. The DNA of the CDR3 is TGTGCCAGCAGCTTAGACGCCCGGGGAGCGGGGGAAGAGACCCAGTACTTC. Translation gives CASSLDARGAGEETQYF.

The V call is TRBV6-1, the J call TRBJ1-2; tentative D call: TRBD1 (5 bases). Germline values: CDR1 MNHNS, CDR2 SASEGT. The CDR3 is 14 residues long. Trimming removed 6 bases from V and 3 bases from J, with 14 bases in between. CDR3 region: CASRGTGSYYGYTF. As DNA, the CDR3 is TGTGCCAGCAGGGGAACAGGATCGTACTATGGCTACACCTTC.

This clonotype was picked up many times. The V call is TRBV28, the J call TRBJ2-6; D remains unclear. The CDR3 is made up of 15 amino acids. CDR1 is MDHEN and CDR2 is SYDVKM in the germline V gene. Trimming removed 6 bases from V and 0 bases from J, with 9 bases in between. CDR3 in amino acids: CASSLTNSGANVLTF. Written as DNA, the CDR3 is TGTGCCAGCAGCCTAACTAACTCTGGGGCCAACGTCCTGACTTTC.

The chain carries TRBV7-2 and TRBJ1-1; tentatively, D is TRBD1 (5 bases). Trimming shortened V by 8 bases and J by 3 bases, and 13 bases separated the two germline ends. The CDR3 length is 13 residues. The germline CDR1 and CDR2 sequences are SGHTA and FQGNSA. DNA for the CDR3: TGTGCCAGCCGCAGGGCGGGCCACACTGAAGCTTTCTTT. Protein product: CASRRAGHTEAFF. Based on the CDR3 plus reference TRBV7-2 and TRBJ1-1, the full variable domain is GAGVSQSPSNKVTEKGKDVELRCDPISGHTALYWYRQSLGQGLEFLIYFQGNSAPDKSGLPSDRFSAERTGGSVSTLTIQRTQQEDSAVYLCASRRAGHTEAFFGQGTRLTVV.

The rearrangement joins TRBV12-5 to TRBJ1-5, with D tentatively TRBD1 (6 bases). Deletions cut 2 bases from V and 1 base from J, with 15 bases between. This CDR3 has 17 amino acids. Germline-derived CDR1 and CDR2 are LGHNT and FRNRAP. DNA of the CDR3: TGTGCTAGTGGTTTGACCCGGGACAAATGGAGCAATCAGCCCCAGCATTTT. This sequence encodes CASGLTRDKWSNQPQHF.

The V and J genes are TRBV20-1 and TRBJ1-2; D might be TRBD1 (6 bases). Germline V CDR1 and CDR2: DFQATT, SNEGSKA (reference sequence). This CDR3 has 13 residues. V was shortened by 0 bases and J by 6 bases, with 11 bases between the two germline ends. The CDR3 nucleotides read TGCAGTGCTAGAGATACGGGGGGCAATGGCTACACCTTC. Its protein is CSARDTGGNGYTF.

This clonotype has a count of ten or more. J is TRBJ1-1 and V is TRBV19; D gene unclear. Germline loops: CDR1 LNHDA, CDR2 SQIVND (reference sequence). This CDR3 comprises 13 residues. Trimming removed 5 bases from V and 1 base from J, with 8 bases in between. CDR3 loop: CASSQDKNTEAFF. The DNA of the CDR3 is TGTGCCAGTAGTCAAGACAAGAACACTGAAGCTTTCTTT.

This clonotype was observed at least ten times. The conserved phenylalanine or tryptophan is not found at the CDR3 terminus, so this likely reflects a read error. The genes are TRBV19 and TRBJ1-2; D is undetermined. V lost 2 bases and J 6 bases, leaving 10 bases between the germline ends. The CDR3 has 13 residues. CDR1 is LNHDA, CDR2 SQIVND, per germline (reference sequence). The CDR3: CASSIIGEDGYTL. The DNA for the CDR3 is TGTGCCAGTAGTATAATCGGGGAGGATGGCTACACCCTC.

This clonotype was counted many times. The J gene is TRBJ1-1, the V gene TRBV4-3; perhaps TRBD1 as D (5 bases). The CDR3 length is 15 residues. Trimming removed 1 base at V and 5 bases at J, with 14 bases between. In germline, CDR1 is LGHNA, CDR2 YSLEER. The CDR3 is CASSQGVGTDTEAFF. CDR3 DNA sequence: TGCGCCAGCAGCCAAGGCGTGGGGACTGATACTGAAGCTTTCTTT.

This clonotype was recorded at least ten times. The chain couples TRBV24-1 to TRBJ2-5; perhaps TRBD1 as D (6 bases). The CDR3 is 13 amino acids. V was clipped by 2 bases and J by 6 bases, with 9 bases between them. The germline gives CDR1 KGHDR, CDR2 SFDVKD. The CDR3 nucleotides are TGTGCCACCAGTGATTCAGGGGTACAGACCCAGTACTTC. It translates to CATSDSGVQTQYF.

This clonotype was counted ten times or more. One end of the junction is discordant with germline, which a read error may explain. The rearrangement joins TRBV28 to TRBJ2-4; weak D call: TRBD2 (5 bases). The CDR3 is 13 residues long. The germline V gene has CDR1 MDHEN and CDR2 SYDVKM. The CDR3 DNA reads TGTGCCAGCGGCCGGGATCTCAAAAGCATTCAGTACTTC. Protein: CASGRDLKSIQYF.